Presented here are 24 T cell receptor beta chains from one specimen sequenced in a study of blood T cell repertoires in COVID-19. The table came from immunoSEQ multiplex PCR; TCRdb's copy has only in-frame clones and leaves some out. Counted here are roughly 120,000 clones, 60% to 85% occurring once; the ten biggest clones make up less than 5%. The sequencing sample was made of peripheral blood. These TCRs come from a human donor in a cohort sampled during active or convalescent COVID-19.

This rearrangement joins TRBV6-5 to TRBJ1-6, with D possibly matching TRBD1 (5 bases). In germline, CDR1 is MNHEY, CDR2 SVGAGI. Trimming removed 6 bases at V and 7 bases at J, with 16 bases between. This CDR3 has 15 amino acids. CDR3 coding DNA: TGTGCCAGCAGGGCAGTACGCGGACAAAATTCACCCCTCCACTTT. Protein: CASRAVRGQNSPLHF.

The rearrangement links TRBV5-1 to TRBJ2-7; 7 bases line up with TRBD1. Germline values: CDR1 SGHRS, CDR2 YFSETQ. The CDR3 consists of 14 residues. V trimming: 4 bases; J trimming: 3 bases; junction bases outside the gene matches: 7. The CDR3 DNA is TGCGCCAGCAGCCGGGACAGACTCCTCTACGAGCAGTACTTC. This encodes CASSRDRLLYEQYF.

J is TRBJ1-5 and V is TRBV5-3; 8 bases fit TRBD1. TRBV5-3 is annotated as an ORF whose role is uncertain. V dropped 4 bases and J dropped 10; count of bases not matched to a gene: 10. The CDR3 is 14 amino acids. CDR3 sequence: CARSARTGPSPQHF. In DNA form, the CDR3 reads TGTGCCAGAAGCGCCCGGACAGGGCCCTCCCCCCAGCATTTT.

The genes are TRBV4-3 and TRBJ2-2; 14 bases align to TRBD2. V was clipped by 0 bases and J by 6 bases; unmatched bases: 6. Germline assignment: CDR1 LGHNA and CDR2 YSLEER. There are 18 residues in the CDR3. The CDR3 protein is CASSQDGLAGGRAGELFF. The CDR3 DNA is TGCGCCAGCAGCCAAGACGGACTAGCGGGGGGCCGGGCCGGGGAGCTGTTTTTT.

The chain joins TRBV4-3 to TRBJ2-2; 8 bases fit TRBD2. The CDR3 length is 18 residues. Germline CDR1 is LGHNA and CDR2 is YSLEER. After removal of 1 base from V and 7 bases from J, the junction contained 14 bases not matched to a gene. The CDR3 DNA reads TGCGCCAGCAGCCAAGCCCGAATAGCGGGGCTTGGTGGCGGGGAGCTGTTTTTT. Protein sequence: CASSQARIAGLGGGELFF.

In nucleotides, the CDR3 is TGTGCCAGCAGCCCTCAGATAGCGGCAGATACGCAGTATTTT. Protein product: CASSPQIAADTQYF. The chain employs TRBV7-9 and TRBJ2-3; tentatively, D is TRBD2 (6 bases). The CDR3 is 14 amino acids. V shed 5 bases and J shed 4 bases, with 13 bases lying between them. The germline gives CDR1 SEHNR, CDR2 FQNEAQ (reference sequence).

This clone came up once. CDR3 nucleotide sequence: TGTGCCAGCAGCCTAGAGACGGGGATAAGGGGCTACACCTTC. The encoded protein is CASSLETGIRGYTF. The J gene is TRBJ1-2, the V gene TRBV7-9; D gene unclear. CDR3 length: 14 residues. Germline assignment: CDR1 SEHNR and CDR2 FQNEAQ (reference sequence). Trimming left V 5 bases short and J 8 bases short, with 18 bases between.

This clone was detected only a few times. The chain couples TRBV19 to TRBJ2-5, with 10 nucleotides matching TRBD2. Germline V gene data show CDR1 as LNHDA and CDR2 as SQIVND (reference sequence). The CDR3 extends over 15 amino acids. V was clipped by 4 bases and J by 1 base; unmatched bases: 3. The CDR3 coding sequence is TGTGCCAGTAGTAGTGCTAGCGGGGGCCAAGAGACCCAGTACTTC. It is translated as CASSSASGGQETQYF.

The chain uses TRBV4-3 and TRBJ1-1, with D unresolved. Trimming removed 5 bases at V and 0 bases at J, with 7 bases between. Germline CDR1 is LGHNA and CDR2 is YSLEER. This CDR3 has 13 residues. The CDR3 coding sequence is TGCGCCAGCAGCAAGAGGATGAACACTGAAGCTTTCTTT. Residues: CASSKRMNTEAFF.

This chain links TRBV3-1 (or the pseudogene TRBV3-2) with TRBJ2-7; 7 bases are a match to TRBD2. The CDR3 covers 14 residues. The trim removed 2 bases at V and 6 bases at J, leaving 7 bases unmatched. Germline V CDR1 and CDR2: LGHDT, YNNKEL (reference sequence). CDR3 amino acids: CASSQRGVLFEQYF. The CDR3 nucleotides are TGTGCCAGCAGCCAACGGGGGGTTCTCTTCGAGCAGTACTTC.

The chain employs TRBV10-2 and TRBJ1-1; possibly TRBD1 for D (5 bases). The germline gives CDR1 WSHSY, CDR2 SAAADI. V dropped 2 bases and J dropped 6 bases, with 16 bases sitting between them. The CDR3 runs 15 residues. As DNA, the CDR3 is TGCGCCAGCAGTGAGGGGGGGAGGGTACGGGCTGAAGCTTTCTTT. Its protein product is CASSEGGRVRAEAFF.

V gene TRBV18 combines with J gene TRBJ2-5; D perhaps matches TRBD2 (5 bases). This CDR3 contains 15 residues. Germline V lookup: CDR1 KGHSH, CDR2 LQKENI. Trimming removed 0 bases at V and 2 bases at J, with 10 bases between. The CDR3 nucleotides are TGTGCCAGCTCACCACCGACGCGGGCTCAAGAGACCCAGTACTTC. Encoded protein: CASSPPTRAQETQYF.

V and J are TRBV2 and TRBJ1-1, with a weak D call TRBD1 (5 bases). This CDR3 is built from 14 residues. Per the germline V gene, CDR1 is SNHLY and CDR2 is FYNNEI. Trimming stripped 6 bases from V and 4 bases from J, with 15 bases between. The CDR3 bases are TGTGCCAGCAGCACCATCGGGGGGGGCACTGAAGCTTTCTTT. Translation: CASSTIGGGTEAFF.

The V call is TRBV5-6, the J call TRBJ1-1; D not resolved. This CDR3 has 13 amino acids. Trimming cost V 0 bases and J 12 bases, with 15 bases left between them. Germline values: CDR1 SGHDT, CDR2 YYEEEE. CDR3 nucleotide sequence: TGTGCCAGCAGCTTGGGGAACAGCCCCGGGACTTTCTTT. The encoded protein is CASSLGNSPGTFF. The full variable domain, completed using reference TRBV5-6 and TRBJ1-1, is DAGVTQSPTHLIKTRGQQVTLRCSPKSGHDTVSWYQQALGQGPQFIFQYYEEEERQRGNFPDRFSGHQFPNYSSELNVNALLLGDSALYLCASSLGNSPGTFFGQGTRLTVV.

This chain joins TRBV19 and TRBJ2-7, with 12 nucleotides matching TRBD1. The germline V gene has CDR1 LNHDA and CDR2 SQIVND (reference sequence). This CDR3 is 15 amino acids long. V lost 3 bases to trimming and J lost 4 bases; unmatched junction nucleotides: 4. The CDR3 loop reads CASSIGTGGYYEQYF. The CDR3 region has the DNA TGTGCCAGTAGTATCGGGACAGGGGGCTATTACGAGCAGTACTTC.

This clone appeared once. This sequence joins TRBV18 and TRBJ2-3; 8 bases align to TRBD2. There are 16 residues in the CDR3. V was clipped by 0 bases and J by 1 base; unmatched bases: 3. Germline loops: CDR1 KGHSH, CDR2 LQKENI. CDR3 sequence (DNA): TGTGCCAGCTCACCACCCGGGAGGGCTGGCACAGATACGCAGTATTTT. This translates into CASSPPGRAGTDTQYF.

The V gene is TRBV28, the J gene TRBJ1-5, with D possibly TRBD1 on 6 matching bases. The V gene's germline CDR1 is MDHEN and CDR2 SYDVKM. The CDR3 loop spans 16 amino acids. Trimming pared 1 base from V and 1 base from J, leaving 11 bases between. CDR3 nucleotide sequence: TGTGCCAGCAGTTTATCAGGGGCCTGGAGCAATCAGCCCCAGCATTTT. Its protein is CASSLSGAWSNQPQHF.

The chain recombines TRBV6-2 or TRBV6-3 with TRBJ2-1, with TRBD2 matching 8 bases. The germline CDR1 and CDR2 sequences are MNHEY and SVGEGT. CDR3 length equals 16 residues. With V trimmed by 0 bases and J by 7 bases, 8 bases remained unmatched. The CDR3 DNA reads TGTGCCAGCAGTTACTCGACCCAGCGGGAGTATAATGAGCAGTTCTTC. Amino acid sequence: CASSYSTQREYNEQFF.

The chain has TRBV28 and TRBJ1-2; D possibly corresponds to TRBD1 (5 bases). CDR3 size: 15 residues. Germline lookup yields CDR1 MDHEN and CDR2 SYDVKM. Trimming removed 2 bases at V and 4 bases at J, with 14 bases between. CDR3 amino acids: CASSLISTGVYGYTF. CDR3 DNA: TGTGCCAGCAGTTTAATCTCAACAGGAGTCTATGGCTACACCTTC.

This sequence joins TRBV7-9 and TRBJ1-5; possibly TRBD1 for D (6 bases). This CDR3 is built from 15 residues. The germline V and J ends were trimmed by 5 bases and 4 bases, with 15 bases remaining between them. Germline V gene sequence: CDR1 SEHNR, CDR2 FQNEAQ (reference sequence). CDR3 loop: CASSPPGTLNQPQHF. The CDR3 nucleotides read TGTGCCAGCAGCCCCCCCGGGACACTTAATCAGCCCCAGCATTTT. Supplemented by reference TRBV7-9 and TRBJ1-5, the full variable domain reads DTGVSQNPRHKITKRGQNVTFRCDPISEHNRLYWYRQTLGQGPEFLTYFQNEAQLEKSRLLSDRFSAERPKGSFSTLEIQRTEQGDSAMYLCASSPPGTLNQPQHFGDGTRLSIL.

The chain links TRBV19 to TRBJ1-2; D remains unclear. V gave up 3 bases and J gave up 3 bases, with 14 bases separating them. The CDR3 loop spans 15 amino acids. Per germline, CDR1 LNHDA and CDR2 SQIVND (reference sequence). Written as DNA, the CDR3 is TGTGCCAGTAGTATCTATCAGGCCGAGTACTATGGCTACACCTTC. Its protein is CASSIYQAEYYGYTF.

CDR3 DNA: TGTGCCAGCTCACCCCTGGACAGCCGGAACACTGAAGCTTTCTTT. It translates to CASSPLDSRNTEAFF. The chain has TRBV18 and TRBJ1-1; TRBD1 is a possible D gene (6 bases). CDR1 and CDR2 (germline): KGHSH, LQKENI. The CDR3 covers 15 residues. V was cut by 3 bases and J by 1 base, with 12 bases left in between.

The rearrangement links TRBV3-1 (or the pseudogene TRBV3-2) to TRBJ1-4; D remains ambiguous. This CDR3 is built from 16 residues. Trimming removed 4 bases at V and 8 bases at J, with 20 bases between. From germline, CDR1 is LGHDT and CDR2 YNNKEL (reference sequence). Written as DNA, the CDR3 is TGTGCCAGCAGCCCCTCCAGTCCCGCTTCGGGGGAAAAACTGTTTTTT. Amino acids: CASSPSSPASGEKLFF.

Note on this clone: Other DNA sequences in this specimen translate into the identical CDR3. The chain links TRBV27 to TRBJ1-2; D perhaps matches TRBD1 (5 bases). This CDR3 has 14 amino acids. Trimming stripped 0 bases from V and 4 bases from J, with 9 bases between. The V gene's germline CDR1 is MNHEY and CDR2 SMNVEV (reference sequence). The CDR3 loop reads CASSLSGQGYGYTF. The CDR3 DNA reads TGTGCCAGCAGTTTATCGGGGCAGGGCTATGGCTACACCTTC.